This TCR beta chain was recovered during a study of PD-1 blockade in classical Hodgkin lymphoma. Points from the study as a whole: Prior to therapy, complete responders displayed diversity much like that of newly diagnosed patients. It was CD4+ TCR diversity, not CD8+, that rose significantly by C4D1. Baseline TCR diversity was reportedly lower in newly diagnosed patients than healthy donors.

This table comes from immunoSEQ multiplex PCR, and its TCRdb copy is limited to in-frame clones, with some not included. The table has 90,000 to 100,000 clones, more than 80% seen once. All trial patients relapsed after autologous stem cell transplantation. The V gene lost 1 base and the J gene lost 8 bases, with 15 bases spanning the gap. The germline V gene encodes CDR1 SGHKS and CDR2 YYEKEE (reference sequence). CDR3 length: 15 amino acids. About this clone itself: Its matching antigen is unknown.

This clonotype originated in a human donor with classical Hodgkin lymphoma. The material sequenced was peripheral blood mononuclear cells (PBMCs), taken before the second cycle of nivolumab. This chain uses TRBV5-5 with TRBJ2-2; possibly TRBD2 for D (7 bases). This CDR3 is CASSLPAGEGGELFF. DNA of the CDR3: TGTGCCAGCAGCTTGCCGGCAGGGGAGGGAGGGGAGCTGTTTTTT.